The clone carrying this T cell receptor (beta chain) has ten or more counts. The time point here: patch test 1, 2 weeks after DPC sensitization. Stated treatment: therapeutic diphenylcyclopropenone sensitization with weekly scalp DPC. This specimen belongs to a study of human T cells and chemical hapten exposure. Each CDR3 protein is one row after TCRdb ran MiXCR on the RACE reads. The sample lists 85,000 to 100,000 distinct CDR3 sequences, around 12% occurring once. The sequencing here drew on whole blood, taken in connection with sensitization to the hapten diphenylcyclopropenone (DPC). The TCR was taken from a middle-aged woman with alopecia areata. Some clones in this sample may be carry-over from other donors' samples.

CDR3 bases: TGTGCCTGGAGTTCGGGGGAGAATCTTTTAAATGAGCAGTTCTTC. It encodes CAWSSGENLLNEQFF. The genes are TRBV30 and TRBJ2-1, with a tentative D call TRBD2 (6 bases). The germline V and J ends were trimmed by 2 bases and 7 bases, with 18 bases remaining between them. This CDR3 is 15 amino acids long. The V gene's germline CDR1 is GTSNPN and CDR2 SVGIG (reference sequence). Drawing the rest from reference TRBV30 and TRBJ2-1, the complete variable domain is SQTIHQWPATLVQPVGSPLSLECTVEGTSNPNLYWYRQAAGRGLQLLFYSVGIGQISSEVPQNLSASRPQDRQFILSSKKLLLSDSGFYLCAWSSGENLLNEQFFGPGTRLTVL.